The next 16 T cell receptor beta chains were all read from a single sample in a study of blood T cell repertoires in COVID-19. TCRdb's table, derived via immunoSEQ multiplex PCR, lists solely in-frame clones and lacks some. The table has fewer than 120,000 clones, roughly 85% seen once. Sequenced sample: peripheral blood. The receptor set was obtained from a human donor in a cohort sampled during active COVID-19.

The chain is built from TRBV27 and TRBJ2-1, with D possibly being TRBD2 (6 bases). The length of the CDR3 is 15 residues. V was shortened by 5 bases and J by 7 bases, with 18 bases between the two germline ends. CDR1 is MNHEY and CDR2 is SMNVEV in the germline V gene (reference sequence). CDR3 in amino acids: CASSPLRLELNEQFF. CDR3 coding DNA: TGTGCCAGCAGTCCACTCCGACTAGAACTAAATGAGCAGTTCTTC.

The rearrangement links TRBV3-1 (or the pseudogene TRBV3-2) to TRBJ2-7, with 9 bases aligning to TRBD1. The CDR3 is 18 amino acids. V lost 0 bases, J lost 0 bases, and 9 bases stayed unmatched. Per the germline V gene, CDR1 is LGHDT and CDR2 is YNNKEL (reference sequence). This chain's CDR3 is CASSQDVFWDRASYEQYF. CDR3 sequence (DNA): TGTGCCAGCAGCCAAGATGTTTTCTGGGACAGGGCCTCCTACGAGCAGTACTTC.

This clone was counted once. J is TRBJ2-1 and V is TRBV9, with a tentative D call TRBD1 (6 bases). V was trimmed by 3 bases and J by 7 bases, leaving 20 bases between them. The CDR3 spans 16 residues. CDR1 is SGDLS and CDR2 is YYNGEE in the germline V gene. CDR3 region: CASSALTGSLGNEQFF. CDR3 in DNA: TGTGCCAGCAGCGCCTTAACAGGGAGCTTGGGTAATGAGCAGTTCTTC.

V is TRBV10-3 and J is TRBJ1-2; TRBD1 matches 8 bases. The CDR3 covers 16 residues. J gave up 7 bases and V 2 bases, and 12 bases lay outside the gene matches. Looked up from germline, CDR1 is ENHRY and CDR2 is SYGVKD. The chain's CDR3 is CAISEMVPTGEVGYTF. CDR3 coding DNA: TGTGCCATCAGTGAGATGGTACCGACAGGGGAGGTTGGCTACACCTTC.

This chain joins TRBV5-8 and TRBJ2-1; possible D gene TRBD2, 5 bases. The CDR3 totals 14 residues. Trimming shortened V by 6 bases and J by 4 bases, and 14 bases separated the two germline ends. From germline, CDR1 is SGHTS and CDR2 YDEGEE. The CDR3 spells CASTLAGRYNEQFF. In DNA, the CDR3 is TGTGCCAGCACCCTAGCAGGACGGTACAATGAGCAGTTCTTC.

The CDR3 here is CASSSETYNSPLHF. The CDR3 nucleotides read TGTGCCAGCAGCTCGGAGACCTATAATTCACCCCTCCACTTT. J is TRBJ1-6 and V is TRBV7-2; D unclear. The CDR3 is 14 residues long. Germline assignment: CDR1 SGHTA and CDR2 FQGNSA. Trimming stripped 4 bases from V and 2 bases from J, with 6 bases between.

The CDR3 coding sequence is TGTGCCAGCAGCCAGTGGACAGTGAGCTATGGCTACACCTTC. Residues: CASSQWTVSYGYTF. The genes are TRBV3-1 (or the pseudogene TRBV3-2) and TRBJ1-2; a weak D match, TRBD1 (6 bases). Germline loops: CDR1 LGHDT, CDR2 YNNKEL (reference sequence). This CDR3 comprises 14 residues. Trimming took off 3 bases at V and 4 bases at J, with 12 bases between the two ends.

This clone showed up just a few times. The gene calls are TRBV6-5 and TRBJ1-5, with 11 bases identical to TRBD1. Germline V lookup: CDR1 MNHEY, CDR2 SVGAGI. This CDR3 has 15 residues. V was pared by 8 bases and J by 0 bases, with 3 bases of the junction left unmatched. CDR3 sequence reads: CASGQGAYSNQPQHF. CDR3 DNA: TGTGCCAGCGGACAGGGGGCTTATAGCAATCAGCCCCAGCATTTT.

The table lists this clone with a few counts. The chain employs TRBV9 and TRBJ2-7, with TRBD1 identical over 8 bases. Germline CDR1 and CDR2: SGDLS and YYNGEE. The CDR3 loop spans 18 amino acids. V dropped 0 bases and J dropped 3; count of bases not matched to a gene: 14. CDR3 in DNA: TGTGCCAGCAGCGTAGAAACATGGAAGGAACAGGGGGTCTACGAGCAGTACTTC. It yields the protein CASSVETWKEQGVYEQYF. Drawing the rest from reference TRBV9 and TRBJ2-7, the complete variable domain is DSGVTQTPKHLITATGQRVTLRCSPRSGDLSVYWYQQSLDQGLQFLIQYYNGEERAKGNILERFSAQQFPDLHSELNLSSLELGDSALYFCASSVETWKEQGVYEQYFGPGTRLTVT.

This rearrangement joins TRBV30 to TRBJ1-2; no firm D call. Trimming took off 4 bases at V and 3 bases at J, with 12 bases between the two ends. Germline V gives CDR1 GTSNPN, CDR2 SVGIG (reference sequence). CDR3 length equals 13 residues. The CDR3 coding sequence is TGTGCCTGGATGGGAGGTCGATACTATGGCTACACCTTC. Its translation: CAWMGGRYYGYTF.

CDR3 nucleotides: TGTGCCAGCAGCTTGGCCCAGACAGGGGCGAATACCTATAATTCACCCCTCCACTTT. Translating gives CASSLAQTGANTYNSPLHF. The J gene is TRBJ1-6, the V gene TRBV5-4; TRBD1 matches at 8 bases. The germline V gene has CDR1 SGHNT and CDR2 YYREEE (reference sequence). V was clipped by 0 bases and J by 2 bases; unmatched bases: 10. This CDR3 is built from 19 residues.

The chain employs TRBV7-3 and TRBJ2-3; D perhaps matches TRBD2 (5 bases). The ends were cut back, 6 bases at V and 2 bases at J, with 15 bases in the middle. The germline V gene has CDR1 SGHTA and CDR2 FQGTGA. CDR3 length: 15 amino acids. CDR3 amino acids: CASRPSGSATDTQYF. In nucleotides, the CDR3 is TGTGCCAGCAGACCCAGTGGTAGCGCCACAGATACGCAGTATTTT.

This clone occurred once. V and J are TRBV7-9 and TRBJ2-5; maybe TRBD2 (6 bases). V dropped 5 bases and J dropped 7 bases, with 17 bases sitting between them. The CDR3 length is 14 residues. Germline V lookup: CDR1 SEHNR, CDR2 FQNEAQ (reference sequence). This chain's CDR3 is CASSPPTARGTQYF. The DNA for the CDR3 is TGTGCCAGCAGCCCCCCAACGGCGCGGGGGACCCAGTACTTC.

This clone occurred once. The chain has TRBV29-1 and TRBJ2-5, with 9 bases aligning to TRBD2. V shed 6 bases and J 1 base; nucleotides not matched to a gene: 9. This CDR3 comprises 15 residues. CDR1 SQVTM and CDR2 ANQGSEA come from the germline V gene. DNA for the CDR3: TGCAGCGTGAATAGCGGGAGAGGGCTCCAAGAGACCCAGTACTTC. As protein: CSVNSGRGLQETQYF.

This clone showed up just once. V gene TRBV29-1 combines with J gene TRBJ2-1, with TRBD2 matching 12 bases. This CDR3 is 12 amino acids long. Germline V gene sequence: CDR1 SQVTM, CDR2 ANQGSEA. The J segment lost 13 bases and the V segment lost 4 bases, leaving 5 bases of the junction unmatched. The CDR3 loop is CSVASGGAVQFF. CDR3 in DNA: TGCAGCGTTGCTAGCGGGGGGGCGGTCCAGTTCTTC.

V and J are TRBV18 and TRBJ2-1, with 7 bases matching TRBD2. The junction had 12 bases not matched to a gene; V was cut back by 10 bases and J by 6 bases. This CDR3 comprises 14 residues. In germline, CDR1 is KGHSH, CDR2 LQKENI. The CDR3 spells CATQWSREGNEQFF. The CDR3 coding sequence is TGTGCCACCCAGTGGTCTAGGGAGGGCAATGAGCAGTTCTTC.